This T cell receptor (beta chain) was retrieved from a study of regulatory T cells in long-lasting Graves disease. Arm-PCR of CDR3 regions with iRepertoire HTBI primers generated TCR beta libraries. TCRdb re-called the multiplex PCR reads with MiXCR, one entry per CDR3 protein. Among about 660,000 distinct CDR3 sequences listed, about 32% were seen once. Germline V lookup: CDR1 MNHNS, CDR2 SASEGT. There are 15 residues in the CDR3. The germline V and J ends were trimmed by 6 bases and 4 bases, with 16 bases remaining between them. Time point here: persistent/refractory GD, antithyroid drugs over 5 years with positive TRAb. Extracted RNA from PBMCs served as the source of the TCR library.

The sample here was peripheral blood mononuclear cells (PBMCs), taken when the disease was refractory, from a patient treated with antithyroid drugs. The receptor was isolated from a female donor with Graves disease. This chain connects TRBV6-1 to TRBJ1-5; tentative D call: TRBD1 (5 bases). CDR3 DNA sequence: TGTGCCAGCAGGCAATCGGGGGGGTTGAATCAGCCCCAGCATTTT. Encoded protein: CASRQSGGLNQPQHF.